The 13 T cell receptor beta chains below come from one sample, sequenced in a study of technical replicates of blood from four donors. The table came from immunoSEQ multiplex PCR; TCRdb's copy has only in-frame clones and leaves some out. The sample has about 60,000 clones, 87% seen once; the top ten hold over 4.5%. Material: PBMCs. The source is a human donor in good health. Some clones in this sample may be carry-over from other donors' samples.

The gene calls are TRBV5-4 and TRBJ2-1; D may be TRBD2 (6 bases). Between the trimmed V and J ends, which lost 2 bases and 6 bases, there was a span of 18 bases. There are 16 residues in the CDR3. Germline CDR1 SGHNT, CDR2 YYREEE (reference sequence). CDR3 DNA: TGTGCCAGCAGCTTATATCGGGGGACCGGTCTCAATGAGCAGTTCTTC. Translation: CASSLYRGTGLNEQFF.

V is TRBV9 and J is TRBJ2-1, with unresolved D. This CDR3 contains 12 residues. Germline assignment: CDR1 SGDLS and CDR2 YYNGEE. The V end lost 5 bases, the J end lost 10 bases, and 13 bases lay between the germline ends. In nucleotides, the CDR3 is TGTGCCAGCAGTGCTTCCGGTTTGGAGCAGTTCTTC. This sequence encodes CASSASGLEQFF.

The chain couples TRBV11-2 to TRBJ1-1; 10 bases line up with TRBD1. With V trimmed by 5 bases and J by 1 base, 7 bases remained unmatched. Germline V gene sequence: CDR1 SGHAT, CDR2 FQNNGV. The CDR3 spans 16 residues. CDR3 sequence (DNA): TGTGCCAGCAGCGGAGACAGGGGGCTGAGGAACACTGAAGCTTTCTTT. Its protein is CASSGDRGLRNTEAFF.

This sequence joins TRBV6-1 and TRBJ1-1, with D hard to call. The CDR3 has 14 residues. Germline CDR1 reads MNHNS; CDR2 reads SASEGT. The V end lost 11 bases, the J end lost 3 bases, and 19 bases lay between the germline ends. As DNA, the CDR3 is TGTGCCGTTTTCCCTAGTGGGTGGGACACTGAAGCTTTCTTT. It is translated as CAVFPSGWDTEAFF.

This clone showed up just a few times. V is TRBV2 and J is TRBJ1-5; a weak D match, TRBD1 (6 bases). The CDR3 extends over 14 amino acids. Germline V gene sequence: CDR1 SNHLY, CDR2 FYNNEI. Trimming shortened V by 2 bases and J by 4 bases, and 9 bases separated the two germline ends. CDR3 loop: CASSERQGNQPQHF. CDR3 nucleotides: TGTGCCAGCAGTGAACGCCAGGGGAATCAGCCCCAGCATTTT.

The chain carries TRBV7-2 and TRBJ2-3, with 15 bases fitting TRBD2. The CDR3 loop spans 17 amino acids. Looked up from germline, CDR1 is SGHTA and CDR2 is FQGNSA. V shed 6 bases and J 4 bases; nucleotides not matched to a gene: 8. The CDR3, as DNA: TGTGCCAGCAGATTTATCGGACTAGCGGGAGGGGCAGATACGCAGTATTTT. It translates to CASRFIGLAGGADTQYF.

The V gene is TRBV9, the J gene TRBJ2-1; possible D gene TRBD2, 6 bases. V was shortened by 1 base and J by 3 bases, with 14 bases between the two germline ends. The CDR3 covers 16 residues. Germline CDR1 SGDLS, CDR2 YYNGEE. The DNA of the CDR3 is TGTGCCAGCAGCGTACCTCGAGCGGGCCGCTACAATGAGCAGTTCTTC. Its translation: CASSVPRAGRYNEQFF.

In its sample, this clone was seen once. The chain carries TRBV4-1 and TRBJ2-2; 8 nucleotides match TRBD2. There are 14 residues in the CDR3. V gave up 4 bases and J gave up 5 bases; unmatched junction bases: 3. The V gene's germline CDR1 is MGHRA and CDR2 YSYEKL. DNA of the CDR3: TGCGCCAGCAGCCCGGGGGGGCCTACCGGGGAGCTGTTTTTT. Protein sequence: CASSPGGPTGELFF.

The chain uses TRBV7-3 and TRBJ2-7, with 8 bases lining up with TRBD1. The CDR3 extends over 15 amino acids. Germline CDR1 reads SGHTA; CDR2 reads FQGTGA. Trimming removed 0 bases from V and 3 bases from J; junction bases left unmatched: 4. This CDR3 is CASSLTAGQGYEQYF. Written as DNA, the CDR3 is TGTGCCAGCAGCTTAACAGCCGGACAGGGCTACGAGCAGTACTTC.

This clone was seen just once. CDR3 DNA sequence: TGTGCCAGCAGCGTAGATAGCGGGGTTAAGACCCAGTACTTC. Protein product: CASSVDSGVKTQYF. The chain couples TRBV9 to TRBJ2-5; 8 bases fit TRBD2. The CDR3 totals 14 residues. V trimming: 0 bases; J trimming: 6 bases; junction bases outside the gene matches: 4. Germline V CDR1 and CDR2: SGDLS, YYNGEE.

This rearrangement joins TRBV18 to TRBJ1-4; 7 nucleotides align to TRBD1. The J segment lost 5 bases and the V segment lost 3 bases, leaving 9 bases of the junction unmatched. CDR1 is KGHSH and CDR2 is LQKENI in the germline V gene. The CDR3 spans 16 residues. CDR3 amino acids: CASSPLRGQRNEKLFF. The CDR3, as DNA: TGTGCCAGCTCACCCCTTAGGGGACAGCGGAATGAAAAACTGTTTTTT.

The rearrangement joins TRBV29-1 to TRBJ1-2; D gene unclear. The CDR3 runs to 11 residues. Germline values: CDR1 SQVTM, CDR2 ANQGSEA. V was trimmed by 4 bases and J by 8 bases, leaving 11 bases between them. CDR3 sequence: CSVAYGEGYTF. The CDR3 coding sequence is TGCAGCGTTGCCTATGGGGAGGGCTACACCTTC.

In DNA form, the CDR3 reads TGTGCCAGCAGCCGGGGACAGGGGAAGGGAGAGCAGTACTTC. As protein: CASSRGQGKGEQYF. The J gene is TRBJ2-7, the V gene TRBV5-6; the match to TRBD1 covers 10 bases. Germline CDR1 is SGHDT and CDR2 is YYEEEE. V lost 4 bases, J lost 7 bases, and 8 bases stayed unmatched. CDR3 length: 14 residues.